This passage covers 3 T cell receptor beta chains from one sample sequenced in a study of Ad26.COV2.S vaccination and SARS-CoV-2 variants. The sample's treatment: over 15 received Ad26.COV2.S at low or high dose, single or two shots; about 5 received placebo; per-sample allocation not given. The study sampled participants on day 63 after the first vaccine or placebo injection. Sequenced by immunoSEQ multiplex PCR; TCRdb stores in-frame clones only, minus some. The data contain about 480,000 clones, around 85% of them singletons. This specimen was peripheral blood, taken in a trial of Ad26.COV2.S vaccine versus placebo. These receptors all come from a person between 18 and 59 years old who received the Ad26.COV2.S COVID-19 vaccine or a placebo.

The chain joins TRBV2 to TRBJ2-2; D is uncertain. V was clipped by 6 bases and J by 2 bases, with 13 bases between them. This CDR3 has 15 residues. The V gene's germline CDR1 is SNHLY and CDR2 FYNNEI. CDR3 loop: CASSQTILNTGELFF. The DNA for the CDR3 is TGTGCCAGCAGCCAAACGATATTAAACACCGGGGAGCTGTTTTTT.

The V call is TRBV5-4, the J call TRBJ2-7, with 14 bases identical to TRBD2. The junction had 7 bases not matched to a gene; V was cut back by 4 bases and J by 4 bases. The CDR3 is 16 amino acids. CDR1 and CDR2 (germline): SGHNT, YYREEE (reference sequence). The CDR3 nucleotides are TGTGCCAGCAGCCCAGGACTAGCGGGAGGATCGTACGAGCAGTACTTC. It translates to CASSPGLAGGSYEQYF.

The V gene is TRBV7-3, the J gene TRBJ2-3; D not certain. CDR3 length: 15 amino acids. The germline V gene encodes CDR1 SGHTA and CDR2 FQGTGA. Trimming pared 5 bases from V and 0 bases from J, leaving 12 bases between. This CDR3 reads CASSPEGSSTDTQYF. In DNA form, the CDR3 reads TGTGCCAGCAGCCCAGAAGGGTCTAGCACAGATACGCAGTATTTT.